The 29 T cell receptor beta chains below were found in one sample sequenced in a study of human thymus T cells. Profiling relied on immunoSEQ multiplex PCR, and the TCRdb table lists in-frame clones only, not all of them. Found here are about 120,000 clones, around 94% of them singletons; the top ten hold 0.02% to 0.03%. The thymus was resected at corrective cardiac surgery. The sample comprised thymus tissue. Source of these receptors: a boy under two years old with a congenital heart defect but otherwise immunologically healthy.

This chain joins TRBV15 and TRBJ1-1; D not resolved. The CDR3 consists of 15 residues. Germline CDR1 reads LNHNV; CDR2 reads YYDKDF (reference sequence). Trimming left V 0 bases short and J 0 bases short, with 8 bases between. CDR3 sequence (DNA): TGTGCCACCAGCAGAGATCCCGATCTGAACACTGAAGCTTTCTTT. Translation gives CATSRDPDLNTEAFF.

The V and J genes are TRBV4-2 and TRBJ2-2; 9 bases align to TRBD2. This CDR3 region has 17 residues. Germline CDR1 and CDR2: LGHNA and YNFKEQ. After removal of 4 bases from V and 6 bases from J, the junction contained 12 bases not matched to a gene. The CDR3 nucleotides read TGTGCCAGCAGCCCAGACCCCCTAGCGGGGTGGGCCGGGGAGCTGTTTTTT. Amino acids: CASSPDPLAGWAGELFF.

This chain links TRBV10-1 with TRBJ2-3, with TRBD2 as a possible D gene (5 bases). CDR1 is WNHNN and CDR2 is SYGVQD in the germline V gene (reference sequence). The CDR3 covers 13 residues. Trimming took off 8 bases at V and 1 base at J, with 10 bases between the two ends. The CDR3 loop reads CASGNSGTDTQYF. The CDR3 coding sequence is TGCGCCAGCGGGAATAGCGGCACAGATACGCAGTATTTT.

This sequence joins TRBV5-6 and TRBJ2-1, with 9 bases aligning to TRBD2. The trim removed 0 bases at V and 4 bases at J, leaving 8 bases unmatched. This CDR3 has 17 amino acids. Germline CDR1 and CDR2: SGHDT and YYEEEE. As DNA, the CDR3 is TGTGCCAGCAGCTTGGGGGCTAGCGGGGTTTTATACAATGAGCAGTTCTTC. Translated: CASSLGASGVLYNEQFF.

The rearrangement joins TRBV4-1 to TRBJ2-7, with TRBD1 matching 9 bases. The CDR3 is made up of 15 amino acids. V lost 4 bases, J lost 8 bases, and 12 bases stayed unmatched. Germline V lookup: CDR1 MGHRA, CDR2 YSYEKL. CDR3: CASSRAGTGGDKQYF. As DNA, the CDR3 is TGCGCCAGCAGCCGGGCCGGAACAGGGGGCGACAAGCAGTACTTC.

CDR3: CASSQRAGILEKLFF. CDR3 bases: TGCGCCAGCAGCCAAAGGGCCGGAATTCTTGAAAAACTGTTTTTT. This chain uses TRBV4-1 with TRBJ1-4; D not certain. V lost 2 bases and J 7 bases, leaving 14 bases between the germline ends. Germline V lookup: CDR1 MGHRA, CDR2 YSYEKL. The CDR3 has 15 amino acids.

The V gene is TRBV4-1, the J gene TRBJ1-5; D is perhaps TRBD1 (5 bases). The V and J ends lost 0 bases and 5 bases respectively, with 11 bases between them. CDR1 MGHRA and CDR2 YSYEKL come from the germline V gene. The CDR3 covers 15 residues. CDR3 region: CASSQDRNRYQPQHF. The CDR3 region has the DNA TGCGCCAGCAGCCAAGATCGTAACAGGTATCAGCCCCAGCATTTT.

V usage is TRBV30 and J usage is TRBJ1-5; a weak D match, TRBD1 (5 bases). The CDR3 length is 13 residues. Deletions cut 0 bases from V and 2 bases from J, with 5 bases between. Germline CDR1 is GTSNPN and CDR2 is SVGIG (reference sequence). CDR3 nucleotide sequence: TGTGCCTGGAGTGTGGGGCGCAATCAGCCCCAGCATTTT. Translating it yields CAWSVGRNQPQHF.

The chain recombines TRBV12-5 with TRBJ2-1; D is possibly TRBD2 (6 bases). CDR1 is LGHNT and CDR2 is FRNRAP in the germline V gene. V shed 0 bases and J shed 4 bases, with 19 bases lying between them. The CDR3 contains 18 residues. CDR3 residues: CASGLVPVVAGPYNEQFF. CDR3 nucleotides: TGTGCTAGTGGTTTGGTACCTGTCGTGGCGGGGCCTTACAATGAGCAGTTCTTC.

This clone was seen a single time. The chain joins TRBV11-2 to TRBJ2-6; 7 bases are shared with TRBD1. V shed 6 bases, J shed 0 bases, and the junction held 14 bases outside the gene matches. The CDR3 covers 19 residues. Germline CDR1 and CDR2: SGHAT and FQNNGV. The CDR3 DNA follows: TGTGCCAGCAGTTTACGTCCGGGACAGCCGAGCTCTGGGGCCAACGTCCTGACTTTC. Translation: CASSLRPGQPSSGANVLTF.

This clone was detected once. The chain carries TRBV28 and TRBJ1-2; tentative D call: TRBD1 (5 bases). This CDR3 is 13 amino acids long. CDR1 is MDHEN, CDR2 SYDVKM, per germline. Trimming left V 2 bases short and J 2 bases short, with 6 bases between. The CDR3 is CASSLGGNYGYTF. The DNA for the CDR3 is TGTGCCAGCAGTTTAGGGGGAAACTATGGCTACACCTTC.

The chain recombines TRBV14 with TRBJ2-1; TRBD1 aligns across 7 bases. The CDR3 has 15 amino acids. The germline V gene encodes CDR1 SGHDN and CDR2 FVKESK. V lost 1 base, J lost 5 bases, and 5 bases stayed unmatched. This CDR3 is CASSQGGQPNNEQFF. The DNA of the CDR3 is TGTGCCAGCAGCCAAGGGGGACAGCCTAACAATGAGCAGTTCTTC.

This chain links TRBV14 with TRBJ1-6; 8 bases are a match to TRBD1. The V and J ends lost 1 base and 9 bases, in that order; junction bases with no gene match: 2. Germline V gene lookup returns CDR1 SGHDN and CDR2 FVKESK. The CDR3 spans 14 residues. The CDR3 DNA sequence: TGTGCCAGCAGCCAAGGACAGGGGTCTTCACCCCTCCACTTT. Amino acid sequence: CASSQGQGSSPLHF. The full variable domain, with the rest looked up from reference TRBV14 and TRBJ1-6, is EAGVTQFPSHSVIEKGQTVTLRCDPISGHDNLYWYRRVMGKEIKFLLHFVKESKQDESGMPNNRFLAERTGGTYSTLKVQPAELEDSGVYFCASSQGQGSSPLHFGNGTRLTVT.

The chain combines TRBV5-4 with TRBJ1-1; 7 nucleotides line up with TRBD1. CDR1 is SGHNT, CDR2 YYREEE, per germline (reference sequence). The V segment lost 3 bases and the J segment 10 bases; nucleotides outside the gene matches: 12. There are 14 residues in the CDR3. This CDR3 is CASSSMTGRGIAFF. The CDR3, as DNA: TGTGCCAGCAGCTCAATGACAGGGAGAGGCATAGCTTTCTTT.

The rearrangement uses TRBV7-3 and TRBJ2-1; D call uncertain. Looked up from germline, CDR1 is SGHTA and CDR2 is FQGTGA. This CDR3 comprises 15 residues. Trimming stripped 2 bases from V and 0 bases from J, with 8 bases between. The CDR3 DNA reads as TGTGCCAGCAGCTTAGGGCCGCGCTCCTACAATGAGCAGTTCTTC. Amino acids: CASSLGPRSYNEQFF. Full variable domain (rest looked up from reference TRBV7-3 and TRBJ2-1): GAGVSQTPSNKVTEKGKYVELRCDPISGHTALYWYRQSLGQGPEFLIYFQGTGAADDSGLPNDRFFAVRPEGSVSTLKIQRTERGDSAVYLCASSLGPRSYNEQFFGPGTRLTVL.

The chain couples TRBV6-1 to TRBJ2-7, with D perhaps TRBD2 (5 bases). The CDR3 covers 15 residues. V lost 3 bases to trimming and J lost 0 bases, with 12 bases between them. The germline V gene has CDR1 MNHNS and CDR2 SASEGT. DNA of the CDR3: TGTGCCAGCAGTGAGAACGAGCGGAACTCCTACGAGCAGTACTTC. Protein: CASSENERNSYEQYF.

The rearrangement uses TRBV6-1 and TRBJ1-2, with D maybe TRBD1 (5 bases). Germline V gene lookup returns CDR1 MNHNS and CDR2 SASEGT. V was clipped by 5 bases and J by 4 bases, with 17 bases between them. The CDR3 spans 15 residues. CDR3 in amino acids: CASSHRTPKGYGYTF. CDR3 DNA sequence: TGTGCCAGCAGTCACAGGACCCCCAAGGGCTATGGCTACACCTTC.

This sequence joins TRBV7-2 and TRBJ1-2; no reliable D call. The CDR3 has 13 residues. CDR1 SGHTA and CDR2 FQGNSA come from the germline V gene. Trimming cost V 5 bases and J 3 bases, with 10 bases left between them. The CDR3 region is CASSPRVDYGYTF. In nucleotides, the CDR3 is TGTGCCAGCAGCCCCCGGGTGGACTATGGCTACACCTTC.

This chain connects TRBV5-1 to TRBJ2-1; 12 bases line up with TRBD2. This CDR3 region has 19 residues. V lost 4 bases to trimming and J lost 4 bases; unmatched junction nucleotides: 15. CDR1 and CDR2 (germline): SGHRS, YFSETQ. The CDR3 DNA reads TGCGCCAGCAGCCCGATCCCGACTAGCGGGGGACATCGGTACAATGAGCAGTTCTTC. Translation: CASSPIPTSGGHRYNEQFF.

This chain links TRBV4-2 with TRBJ2-3; D is tentatively TRBD1 or TRBD2 (5 bases each). Germline V CDR1 and CDR2: LGHNA, YNFKEQ. This CDR3 has 15 amino acids. Trimming cost V 1 base and J 2 bases, with 10 bases left between them. CDR3 loop: CASSQVPGTTDTQYF. The CDR3 DNA reads TGTGCCAGCAGCCAAGTCCCGGGGACCACAGATACGCAGTATTTT.

The rearrangement uses TRBV4-1 and TRBJ2-2, with 8 bases that match TRBD1. Germline CDR1 and CDR2: MGHRA and YSYEKL. This CDR3 contains 18 residues. V was clipped by 0 bases and J by 4 bases; unmatched bases: 10. The CDR3 nucleotides are TGCGCCAGCAGCCAAGATCCCGCCGGGACAGGAGCCACCGGGGAGCTGTTTTTT. Residues: CASSQDPAGTGATGELFF.

CDR3 sequence reads: CASSYHRVQEQFF. CDR3 nucleotides: TGTGCCAGCAGTTATCACAGGGTCCAGGAGCAGTTCTTC. This chain joins TRBV6-5 and TRBJ2-1; weak D call: TRBD1 (6 bases). V lost 3 bases, J lost 10 bases, and 13 bases lay in between. Germline V gives CDR1 MNHEY, CDR2 SVGAGI. CDR3 size: 13 residues.

This chain uses TRBV28 with TRBJ2-7, with 7 bases fitting TRBD1. The ends lost 8 bases at V and 5 bases at J; junction bases unmatched: 21. The CDR3 is made up of 17 amino acids. CDR1 is MDHEN and CDR2 is SYDVKM in the germline V gene. CDR3: CASGSDRLRLVRHEQYF. CDR3 DNA sequence: TGTGCCAGCGGATCGGACAGGTTAAGGCTTGTAAGACACGAGCAGTACTTC.

The gene calls are TRBV29-1 and TRBJ2-1, with a tentative D call TRBD1 (6 bases). The CDR3 length is 14 residues. Trimming took off 3 bases at V and 7 bases at J, with 16 bases between the two ends. The germline gives CDR1 SQVTM, CDR2 ANQGSEA. This CDR3 reads CSVEEQGVGNEQFF. The DNA of the CDR3 is TGCAGCGTTGAGGAACAGGGTGTGGGAAATGAGCAGTTCTTC.

This CDR3 reads CASSQASRGPGELFF. The CDR3 DNA reads TGCGCCAGCAGCCAAGCAAGCCGGGGGCCCGGGGAGCTGTTTTTT. The J gene is TRBJ2-2, the V gene TRBV4-3, with D perhaps TRBD1 or TRBD2 (6 bases each). Germline CDR1 LGHNA, CDR2 YSLEER. The CDR3 runs to 15 residues. The V end lost 1 base, the J end lost 6 bases, and 12 bases lay between the germline ends.

This clone appeared once. The same CDR3 is also encoded by other DNA sequences in this sample. The chain is built from TRBV7-9 and TRBJ1-1; 8 nucleotides agree with TRBD1. V dropped 3 bases and J dropped 3; count of bases not matched to a gene: 0. Germline values: CDR1 SEHNR, CDR2 FQNEAQ (reference sequence). The CDR3 is 13 residues long. CDR3 DNA sequence: TGTGCCAGCAGCTTGACAGGGGACACTGAAGCTTTCTTT. It specifies CASSLTGDTEAFF.

The genes are TRBV11-3 and TRBJ2-3; 8 bases map to TRBD1. The CDR3 extends over 15 amino acids. Germline V gene sequence: CDR1 SGHNT, CDR2 YENEEA. V trimming: 5 bases; J trimming: 1 base; junction bases outside the gene matches: 5. The CDR3 loop is CASSPQDRGTDTQYF. In DNA, the CDR3 is TGTGCCAGCAGCCCACAGGACAGGGGCACAGATACGCAGTATTTT.

V usage is TRBV4-3 and J usage is TRBJ2-3; TRBD2 agrees at 7 bases. The CDR3 spans 16 residues. After removal of 1 base from V and 2 bases from J, the junction contained 6 bases not matched to a gene. The germline CDR1 and CDR2 sequences are LGHNA and YSLEER. In nucleotides, the CDR3 is TGCGCCAGCAGCCAAGTGGCGGGGGAGCACACAGATACGCAGTATTTT. Encoded protein: CASSQVAGEHTDTQYF.

V and J are TRBV7-3 and TRBJ2-1; TRBD2 aligns across 10 bases. The CDR3 runs to 16 residues. The germline V gene has CDR1 SGHTA and CDR2 FQGTGA. The J segment lost 9 bases and the V segment lost 5 bases, leaving 13 bases of the junction unmatched. The CDR3 sequence is CASSPTSGELTSEQFF. The CDR3, as DNA: TGTGCCAGCAGCCCCACTAGCGGGGAGCTGACAAGTGAGCAGTTCTTC.